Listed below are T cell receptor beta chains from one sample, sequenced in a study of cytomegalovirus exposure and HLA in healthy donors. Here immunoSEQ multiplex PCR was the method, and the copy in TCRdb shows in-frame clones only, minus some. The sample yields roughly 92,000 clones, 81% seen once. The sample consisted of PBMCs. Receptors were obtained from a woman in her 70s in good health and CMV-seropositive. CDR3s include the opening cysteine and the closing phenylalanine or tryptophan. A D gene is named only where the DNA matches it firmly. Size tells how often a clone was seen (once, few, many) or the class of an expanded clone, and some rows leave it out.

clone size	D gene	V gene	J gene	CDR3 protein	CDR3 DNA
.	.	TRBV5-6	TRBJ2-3	CASSSRPSGTGDTQYF	TGTGCCAGCAGCTCCCGACCTAGCGGGACAGGTGATACGCAGTATTTT
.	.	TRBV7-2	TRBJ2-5	CASSFVPAGEQYF	TGTGCCAGCAGCTTCGTCCCAGCCGGGGAGCAGTACTTC
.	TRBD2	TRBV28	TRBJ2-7	CASSSGLAGPYEQYF	TGTGCCAGCAGTTCGGGACTAGCGGGGCCTTACGAGCAGTACTTC
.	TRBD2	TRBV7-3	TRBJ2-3	CASSSGLAGGSADTQYF	TGTGCCAGCAGCTCGGGACTAGCGGGAGGTAGCGCAGATACGCAGTATTTT
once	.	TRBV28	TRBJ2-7	CASSGAGSYEQYF	TGTGCCAGCAGTGGGGCAGGCTCCTACGAGCAGTACTTC
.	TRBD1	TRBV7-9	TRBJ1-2	CASSYGQGADLYGYTF	TGTGCCAGCAGTTACGGACAGGGGGCAGATTTGTATGGCTACACCTTC
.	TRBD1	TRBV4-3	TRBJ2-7	CASSQYPTGAGWVEQYF	TGCGCCAGCAGCCAATACCCGACAGGGGCCGGCTGGGTGGAGCAGTACTTC
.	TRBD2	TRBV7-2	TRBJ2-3	CASSLEGTSGRAHTQYF	TGTGCCAGCAGCTTAGAGGGGACTAGCGGGAGGGCCCATACGCAGTATTTT
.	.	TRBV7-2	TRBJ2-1	CASSPQGNEQFF	TGTGCCAGCAGCCCGCAGGGGAATGAGCAGTTCTTC
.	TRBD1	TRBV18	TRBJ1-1	CASSLGQGTEAFF	TGTGCCAGCTCACTGGGACAGGGGACTGAAGCTTTCTTT
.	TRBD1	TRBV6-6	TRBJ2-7	CASRTGQGYEQYF	TGTGCCAGCAGAACGGGACAGGGGTACGAGCAGTACTTC
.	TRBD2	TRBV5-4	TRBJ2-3	CASSSKREPGDTQYF	TGTGCCAGCAGCTCTAAGCGGGAGCCAGGAGATACGCAGTATTTT
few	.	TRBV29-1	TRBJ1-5	CSVATGPNQPQHF	TGCAGCGTTGCGACAGGACCGAATCAGCCCCAGCATTTT
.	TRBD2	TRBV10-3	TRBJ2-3	CAISGTSGDTQYF	TGTGCCATCAGCGGGACTAGCGGTGATACGCAGTATTTT
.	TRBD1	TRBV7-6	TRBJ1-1	CASSRGTGDAFF	TGTGCCAGCAGCAGGGGGACAGGGGATGCTTTCTTT
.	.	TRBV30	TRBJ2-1	CAWMWDSVSSYNEQFF	TGTGCCTGGATGTGGGATAGCGTGAGCTCCTACAATGAGCAGTTCTTC
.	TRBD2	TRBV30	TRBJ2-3	CAWGTSAGTDTQYF	TGTGCCTGGGGGACTAGCGCTGGCACAGATACGCAGTATTTT
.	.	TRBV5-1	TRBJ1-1	CASTGGGGTEAFF	TGCGCCAGCACCGGGGGGGGAGGAACTGAAGCTTTCTTT
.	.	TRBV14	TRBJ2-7	CASSHPLLATAYEQYF	TGTGCCAGCAGCCATCCGTTGCTAGCAACGGCCTACGAGCAGTACTTC
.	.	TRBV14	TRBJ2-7	CASSQVAGARGEQYF	TGTGCCAGCAGCCAAGTAGCAGGGGCGAGGGGGGAGCAGTACTTC
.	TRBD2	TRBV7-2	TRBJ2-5	CASSLGASGSGQETQYF	TGTGCCAGCAGCTTAGGAGCTAGCGGGAGCGGGCAAGAGACCCAGTACTTC
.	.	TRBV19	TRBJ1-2	CASSIGQVNYGYTF	TGTGCCAGTAGTATTGGGCAGGTCAACTATGGCTACACCTTC
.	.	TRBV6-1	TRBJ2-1	CASSTTRYNEQFF	TGTGCCAGCAGTACCACTAGATACAATGAGCAGTTCTTC
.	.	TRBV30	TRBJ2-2	CAWRDSRVSWTEGELFF	TGTGCCTGGAGAGACTCCCGGGTTTCCTGGACAGAAGGGGAGCTGTTTTTT
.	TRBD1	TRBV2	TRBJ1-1	CATRAGQADFTEAFF	TGTGCCACGAGGGCGGGACAGGCAGATTTCACTGAAGCTTTCTTT
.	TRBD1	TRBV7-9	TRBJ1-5	CSSSTDRGPSQPQHF	TGTTCCAGCAGCACCGACAGGGGGCCCAGCCAGCCCCAGCATTTT
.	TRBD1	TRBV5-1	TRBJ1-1	CASSEWGRQGTNEAFF	TGCGCCAGCAGCGAGTGGGGCCGACAGGGAACAAATGAAGCTTTCTTT
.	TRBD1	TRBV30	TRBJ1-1	CASGTSHTGTGGPRRLLNTEAFF	TGTGCCTCGGGAACTAGTCACACCGGGACAGGGGGCCCACGGCGGCTATTGAACACTGAAGCTTTCTTT
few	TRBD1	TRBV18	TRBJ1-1	CASSGTGYTEAFF	TGTGCCAGCTCGGGGACAGGGTACACTGAAGCTTTCTTT
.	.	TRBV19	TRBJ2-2	CASRIGTGELFF	TGTGCCAGTAGAATCGGGACCGGGGAGCTGTTTTTT
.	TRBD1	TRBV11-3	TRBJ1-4	CASSLQQGDEKLFF	TGTGCCAGCAGCTTACAACAGGGGGATGAAAAACTGTTTTTT
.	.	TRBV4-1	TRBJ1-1	CASSQEHGRTLGAFF	TGCGCCAGCAGCCAAGAACACGGCAGGACTCTGGGGGCTTTCTTT
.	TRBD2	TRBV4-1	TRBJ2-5	CASSRGTSEMRMETQYF	TGCGCCAGCAGCCGCGGGACTAGCGAGATGAGGATGGAGACCCAGTACTTC
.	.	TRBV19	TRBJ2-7	CASRHGSADEQYF	TGTGCCAGTAGGCACGGGAGTGCCGACGAGCAGTACTTC
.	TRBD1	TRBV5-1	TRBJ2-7	CASSLEGQGAYEQYF	TGCGCCAGCAGCTTGGAGGGACAGGGGGCCTACGAGCAGTACTTC
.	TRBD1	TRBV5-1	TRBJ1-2	CASSRGTGNDGYTF	TGCGCCAGCAGCCGAGGGACAGGGAACGATGGCTACACCTTC
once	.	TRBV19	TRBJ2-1	CASRLAVSSYNEQFF	TGTGCCAGTAGGTTAGCGGTGAGCTCCTACAATGAGCAGTTCTTC
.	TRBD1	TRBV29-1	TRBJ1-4	CSVVKGAGEYNEKLFF	TGCAGCGTTGTAAAGGGGGCAGGGGAATACAATGAAAAACTGTTTTTT
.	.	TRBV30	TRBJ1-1	CAWSPRNTEAFF	TGTGCCTGGAGTCCCCGGAACACTGAAGCTTTCTTT
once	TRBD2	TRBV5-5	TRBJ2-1	CASSSTGLAGFSYNEQFF	TGTGCCAGCAGCTCCACTGGACTAGCGGGGTTCTCCTACAATGAGCAGTTCTTC
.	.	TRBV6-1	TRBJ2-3	CASSEGGTVVDTQYF	TGTGCCAGCAGTGAAGGCGGGACAGTAGTGGATACGCAGTATTTT
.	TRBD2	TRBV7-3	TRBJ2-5	CASSLGLAGGQETQYF	TGTGCCAGCAGCTTAGGGCTAGCGGGAGGTCAAGAGACCCAGTACTTC